Listed below are T cell receptor beta chains from one sample, sequenced in a study of T-cell reconstitution after alpha-beta-depleted transplantation in children. One entry per CDR3 protein results from TCRdb running MiXCR on the PCR reads. This sample has some 310,000 distinct CDR3 sequences, with 23% found just once. Source: PBMCs, mostly from graft donor cells, taken 180 days after TCRalphabeta/CD19-depleted stem cell transplant. The source is a male patient younger than 18 who had a stem cell transplant for acute lymphoblastic leukemia, so the T cells may come from the graft donor. Both conserved end residues are part of each CDR3.

J gene | V gene | CDR3 protein
TRBJ2-1 | TRBV7-2 | CASSFLGTRSYNEQFF
TRBJ2-4 | TRBV4-1 | CASSQPLTGKNIQYF
TRBJ1-3 | TRBV12-3/TRBV12-4 | CASRTGTGSSGNTIYF
TRBJ2-1 | TRBV9 | CASTGDITPRDEQFF
TRBJ2-7 | TRBV20-1 | CSASRTSGNSYEQYF
TRBJ2-7 | TRBV15 | CATSMNRGSYEQYF
TRBJ1-2 | TRBV6-5 | CASSYPRQGFYGYTF
TRBJ2-6 | TRBV11-1 | CASSPPGTGLGRGANVLTF
TRBJ2-5 | TRBV20-1 | CSATRQPQETQYF
TRBJ2-3 | TRBV6-5 | CASSYSGGLATQYF
TRBJ2-1 | TRBV20-1 | CSARKDSYNEQFF
TRBJ2-7 | TRBV13 | CASSKLQGTGPFSYEQYF
TRBJ2-3 | TRBV7-8 | CASNLGADTQYF
TRBJ1-1 | TRBV5-1 | CASSLEQGIAFF
TRBJ2-2 | TRBV5-6 | CASSFTTGFHTGELLF
TRBJ2-5 | TRBV7-3 | CASSPSPIPSETQYF
TRBJ1-4 | TRBV12-3/TRBV12-4 | CASSLRFQASNEKLFF
TRBJ1-5 | TRBV12-3/TRBV12-4 | CASSRQGYQPQHF
TRBJ2-4 | TRBV2 | CASAVGLQKGNIQYF
TRBJ1-5 | TRBV20-1 | CSAMPGTVYNQPQHF
TRBJ2-1 | TRBV4-1 | CASSQLGRNSYNEQFF
TRBJ2-5 | TRBV5-1 | CASSLNPRAFQETQYF
TRBJ2-1 | TRBV5-1 | CASSPHSGRSYNEQFF
TRBJ2-2 | TRBV29-1 | CSVGVVPGQGNVRELFF
TRBJ2-3 | TRBV30 | CAWSVLRDRRQYF
TRBJ2-4 | TRBV21-1 | CASSKTSGSGGVGIIAKNIQYF
TRBJ2-1 | TRBV7-6 | CASSSRDPYNEQFF
TRBJ2-2 | TRBV5-1 | CASSELAANTGELFF
TRBJ2-7 | TRBV9 | CASSVAPDFYEQYF
TRBJ2-3 | TRBV27 | CASSLSPYTDTQYF
TRBJ1-2 | TRBV3-1 | CASSQEIGGYTF
TRBJ2-7 | TRBV12-3/TRBV12-4 | CASSWDSNEQYF
TRBJ2-7 | TRBV5-1 | CASSGSSLEQYF
TRBJ2-5 | TRBV7-6 | CASSLVVGTAETQYF
TRBJ1-1 | TRBV5-5 | CASSTDGGNTEAFF
TRBJ2-7 | TRBV20-1 | CSASIAVLPTGEQYF
TRBJ2-1 | TRBV2 | CASRGTSSEQFF
TRBJ1-5 | TRBV10-3 | CAIRQGLGNQPQHF